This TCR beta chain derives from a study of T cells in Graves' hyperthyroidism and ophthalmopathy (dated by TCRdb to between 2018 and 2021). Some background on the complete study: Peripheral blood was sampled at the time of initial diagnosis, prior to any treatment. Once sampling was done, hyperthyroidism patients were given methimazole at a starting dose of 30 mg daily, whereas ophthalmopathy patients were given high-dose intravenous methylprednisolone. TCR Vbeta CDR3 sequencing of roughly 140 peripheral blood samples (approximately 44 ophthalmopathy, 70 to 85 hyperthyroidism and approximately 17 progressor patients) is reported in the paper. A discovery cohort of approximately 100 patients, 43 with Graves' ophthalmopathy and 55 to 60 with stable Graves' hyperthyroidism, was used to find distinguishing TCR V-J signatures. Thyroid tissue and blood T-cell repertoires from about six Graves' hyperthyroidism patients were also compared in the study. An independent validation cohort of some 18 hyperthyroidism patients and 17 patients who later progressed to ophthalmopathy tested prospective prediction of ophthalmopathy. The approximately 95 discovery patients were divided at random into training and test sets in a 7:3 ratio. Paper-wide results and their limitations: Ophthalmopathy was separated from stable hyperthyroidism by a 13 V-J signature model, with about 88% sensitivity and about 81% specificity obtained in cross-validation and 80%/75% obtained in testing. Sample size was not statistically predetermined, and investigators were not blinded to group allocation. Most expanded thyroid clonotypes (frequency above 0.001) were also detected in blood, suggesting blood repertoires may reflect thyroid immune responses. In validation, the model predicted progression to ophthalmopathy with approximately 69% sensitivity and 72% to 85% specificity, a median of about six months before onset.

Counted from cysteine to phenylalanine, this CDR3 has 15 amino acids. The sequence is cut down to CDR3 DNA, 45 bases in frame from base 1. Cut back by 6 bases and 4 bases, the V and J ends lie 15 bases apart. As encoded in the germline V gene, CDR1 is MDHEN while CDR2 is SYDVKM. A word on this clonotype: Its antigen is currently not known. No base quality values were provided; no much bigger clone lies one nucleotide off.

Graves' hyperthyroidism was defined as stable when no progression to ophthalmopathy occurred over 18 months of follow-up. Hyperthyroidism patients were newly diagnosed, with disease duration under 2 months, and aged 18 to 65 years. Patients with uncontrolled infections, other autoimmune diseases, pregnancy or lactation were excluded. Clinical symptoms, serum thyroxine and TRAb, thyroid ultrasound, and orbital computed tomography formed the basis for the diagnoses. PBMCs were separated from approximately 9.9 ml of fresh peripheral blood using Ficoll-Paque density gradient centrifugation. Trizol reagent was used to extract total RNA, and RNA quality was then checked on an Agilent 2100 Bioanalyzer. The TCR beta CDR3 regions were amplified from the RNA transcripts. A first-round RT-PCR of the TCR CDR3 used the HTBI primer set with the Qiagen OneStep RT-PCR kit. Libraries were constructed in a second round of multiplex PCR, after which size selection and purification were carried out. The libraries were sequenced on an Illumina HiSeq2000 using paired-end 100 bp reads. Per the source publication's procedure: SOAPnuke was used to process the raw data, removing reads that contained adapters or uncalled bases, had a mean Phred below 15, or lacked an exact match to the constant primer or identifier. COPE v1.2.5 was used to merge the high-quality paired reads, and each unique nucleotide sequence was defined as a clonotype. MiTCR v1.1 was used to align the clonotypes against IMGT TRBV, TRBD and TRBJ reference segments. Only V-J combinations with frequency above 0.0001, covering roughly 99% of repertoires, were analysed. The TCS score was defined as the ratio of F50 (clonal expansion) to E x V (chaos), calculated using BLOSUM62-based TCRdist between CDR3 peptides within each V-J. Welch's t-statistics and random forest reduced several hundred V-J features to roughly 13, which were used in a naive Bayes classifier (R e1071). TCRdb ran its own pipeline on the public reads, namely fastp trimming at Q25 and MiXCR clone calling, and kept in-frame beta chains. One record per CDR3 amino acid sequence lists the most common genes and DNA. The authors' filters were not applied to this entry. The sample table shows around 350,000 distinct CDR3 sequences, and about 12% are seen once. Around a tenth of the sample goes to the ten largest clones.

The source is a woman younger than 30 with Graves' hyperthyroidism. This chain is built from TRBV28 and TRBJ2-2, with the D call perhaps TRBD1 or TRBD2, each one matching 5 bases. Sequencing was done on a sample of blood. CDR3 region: CASRFPGQGTGELFF. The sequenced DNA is TGTGCCAGCAGATTTCCGGGGCAGGGCACCGGGGAGCTGTTTTTT.